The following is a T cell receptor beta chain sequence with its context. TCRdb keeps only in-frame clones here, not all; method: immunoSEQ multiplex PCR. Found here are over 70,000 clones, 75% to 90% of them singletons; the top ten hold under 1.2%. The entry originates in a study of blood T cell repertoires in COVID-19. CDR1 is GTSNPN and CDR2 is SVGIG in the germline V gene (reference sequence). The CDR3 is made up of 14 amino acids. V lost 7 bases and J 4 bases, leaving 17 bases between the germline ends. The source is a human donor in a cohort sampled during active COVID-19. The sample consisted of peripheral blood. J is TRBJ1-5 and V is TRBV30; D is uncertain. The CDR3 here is CAFSSGGPNQPQHF. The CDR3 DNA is TGTGCCTTTTCAAGTGGTGGGCCGAATCAGCCCCAGCATTTT. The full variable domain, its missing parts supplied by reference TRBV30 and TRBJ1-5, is SQTIHQWPATLVQPVGSPLSLECTVEGTSNPNLYWYRQAAGRGLQLLFYSVGIGQISSEVPQNLSASRPQDRQFILSSKKLLLSDSGFYLCAFSSGGPNQPQHFGDGTRLSIL.